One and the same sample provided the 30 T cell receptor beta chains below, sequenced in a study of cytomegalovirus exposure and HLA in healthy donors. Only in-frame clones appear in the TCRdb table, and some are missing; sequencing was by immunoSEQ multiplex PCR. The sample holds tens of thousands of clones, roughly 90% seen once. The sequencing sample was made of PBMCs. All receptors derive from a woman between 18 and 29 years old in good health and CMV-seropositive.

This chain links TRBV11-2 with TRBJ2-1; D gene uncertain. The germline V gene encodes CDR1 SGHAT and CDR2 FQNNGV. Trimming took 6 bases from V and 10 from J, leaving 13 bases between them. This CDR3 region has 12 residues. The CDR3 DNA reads TGTGCCAGCAGAACCCCATCACAAGAGCAGTTCTTC. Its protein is CASRTPSQEQFF.

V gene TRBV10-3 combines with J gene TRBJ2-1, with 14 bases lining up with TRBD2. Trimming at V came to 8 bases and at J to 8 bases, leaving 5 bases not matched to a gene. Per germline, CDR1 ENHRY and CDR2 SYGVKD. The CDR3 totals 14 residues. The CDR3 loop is CAIGGLAGVYEQFF. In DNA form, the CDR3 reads TGTGCCATCGGGGGACTAGCGGGAGTCTATGAGCAGTTCTTC.

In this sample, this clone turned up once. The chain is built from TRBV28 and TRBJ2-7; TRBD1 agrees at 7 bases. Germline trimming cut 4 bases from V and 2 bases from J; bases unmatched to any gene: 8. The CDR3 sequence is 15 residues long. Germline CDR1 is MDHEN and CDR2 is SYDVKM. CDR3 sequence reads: CASSSPGQLTYEQYF. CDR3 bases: TGTGCCAGCAGTTCCCCGGGACAGCTAACCTACGAGCAGTACTTC.

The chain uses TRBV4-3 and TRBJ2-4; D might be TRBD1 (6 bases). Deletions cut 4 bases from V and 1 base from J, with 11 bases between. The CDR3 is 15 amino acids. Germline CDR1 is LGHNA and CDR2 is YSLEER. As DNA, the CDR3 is TGCGCCAGCAGCCCAAGAACAGGGGCCAAAAACATTCAGTACTTC. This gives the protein CASSPRTGAKNIQYF.

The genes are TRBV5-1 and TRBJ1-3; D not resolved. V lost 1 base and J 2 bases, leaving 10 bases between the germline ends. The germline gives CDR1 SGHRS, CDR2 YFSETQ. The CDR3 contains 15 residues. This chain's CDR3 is CASSLSPGAGNTIYF. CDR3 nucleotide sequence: TGCGCCAGCAGCTTGTCCCCGGGAGCTGGAAACACCATATATTTT.

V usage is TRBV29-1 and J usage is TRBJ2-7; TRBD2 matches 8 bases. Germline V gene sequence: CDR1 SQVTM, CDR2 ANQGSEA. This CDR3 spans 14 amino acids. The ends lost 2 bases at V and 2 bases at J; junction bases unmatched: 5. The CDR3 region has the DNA TGCAGCGTTGAAAAGCGGGAGAGCCCCTACGAGCAGTACTTC. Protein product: CSVEKRESPYEQYF.

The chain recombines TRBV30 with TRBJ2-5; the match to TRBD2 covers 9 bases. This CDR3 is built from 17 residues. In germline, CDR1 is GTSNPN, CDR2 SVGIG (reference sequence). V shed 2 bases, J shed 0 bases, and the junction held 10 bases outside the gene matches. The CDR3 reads CAWSPGLAGLHQETQYF. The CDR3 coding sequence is TGTGCCTGGAGTCCCGGTCTAGCGGGGCTTCACCAAGAGACCCAGTACTTC.

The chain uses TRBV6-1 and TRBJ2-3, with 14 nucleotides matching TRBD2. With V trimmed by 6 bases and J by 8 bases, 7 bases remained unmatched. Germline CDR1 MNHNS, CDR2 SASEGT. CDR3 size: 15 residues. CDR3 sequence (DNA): TGTGCCAGCAGCGGACGACTAGCGGGGGGGCCTACGCAGTATTTT. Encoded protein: CASSGRLAGGPTQYF.

This chain's CDR3 is CASRGGHYGYTF. CDR3 in DNA: TGTGCCAGTAGGGGTGGTCACTATGGCTACACCTTC. This chain joins TRBV6-5 and TRBJ1-2, with D perhaps matching TRBD1 (5 bases). Germline CDR1 MNHEY, CDR2 SVGAGI. The CDR3 has 12 amino acids. V shed 9 bases and J shed 3 bases, with 11 bases lying between them.

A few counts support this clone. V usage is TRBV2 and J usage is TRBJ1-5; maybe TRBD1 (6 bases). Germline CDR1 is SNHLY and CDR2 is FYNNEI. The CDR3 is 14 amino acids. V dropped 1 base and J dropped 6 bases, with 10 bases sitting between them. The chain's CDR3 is CASSEGQGFQPQHF. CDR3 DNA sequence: TGTGCCAGCAGTGAAGGGCAGGGGTTTCAGCCCCAGCATTTT. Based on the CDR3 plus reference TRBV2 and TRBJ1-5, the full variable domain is EPEVTQTPSHQVTQMGQEVILRCVPISNHLYFYWYRQILGQKVEFLVSFYNNEISEKSEIFDDQFSVERPDGSNFTLKIRSTKLEDSAMYFCASSEGQGFQPQHFGDGTRLSIL.

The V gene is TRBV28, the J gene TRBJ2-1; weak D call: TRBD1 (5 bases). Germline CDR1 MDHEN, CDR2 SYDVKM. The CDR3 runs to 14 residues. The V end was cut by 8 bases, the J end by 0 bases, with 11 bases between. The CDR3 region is CASLQESSYNEQFF. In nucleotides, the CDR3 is TGTGCCAGCCTACAGGAGAGCTCCTACAATGAGCAGTTCTTC.

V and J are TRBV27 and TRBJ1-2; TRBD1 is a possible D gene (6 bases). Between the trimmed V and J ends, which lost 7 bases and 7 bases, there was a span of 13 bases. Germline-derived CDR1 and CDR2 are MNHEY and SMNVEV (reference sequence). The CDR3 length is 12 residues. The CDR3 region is CASIPQGSGYTF. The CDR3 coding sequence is TGTGCCAGCATACCTCAGGGGAGTGGCTACACCTTC.

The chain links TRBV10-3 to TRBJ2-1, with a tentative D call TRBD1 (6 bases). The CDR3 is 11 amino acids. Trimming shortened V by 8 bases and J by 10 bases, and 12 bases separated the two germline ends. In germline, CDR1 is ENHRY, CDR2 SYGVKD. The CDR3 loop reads CAIRKGQEQFF. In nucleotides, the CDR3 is TGTGCCATCCGAAAAGGACAGGAGCAGTTCTTC.

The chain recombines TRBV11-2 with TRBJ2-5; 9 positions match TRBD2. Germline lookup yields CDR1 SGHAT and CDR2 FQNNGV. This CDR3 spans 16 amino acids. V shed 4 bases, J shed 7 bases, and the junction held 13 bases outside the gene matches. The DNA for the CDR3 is TGTGCCAGCAGCTCACGACTAGCGGCTGATAGGGGGACCCAGTACTTC. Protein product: CASSSRLAADRGTQYF. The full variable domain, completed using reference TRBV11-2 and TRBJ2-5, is EAGVAQSPRYKIIEKRQSVAFWCNPISGHATLYWYQQILGQGPKLLIQFQNNGVVDDSQLPKDRFSAERLKGVDSTLKIQPAKLEDSAVYLCASSSRLAADRGTQYFGPGTRLLVL.

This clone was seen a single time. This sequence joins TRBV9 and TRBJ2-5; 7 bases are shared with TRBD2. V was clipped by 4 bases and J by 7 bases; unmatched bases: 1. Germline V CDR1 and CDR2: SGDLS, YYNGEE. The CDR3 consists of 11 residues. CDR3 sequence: CASSPGGTQYF. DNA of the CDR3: TGTGCCAGCAGCCCGGGGGGGACCCAGTACTTC.

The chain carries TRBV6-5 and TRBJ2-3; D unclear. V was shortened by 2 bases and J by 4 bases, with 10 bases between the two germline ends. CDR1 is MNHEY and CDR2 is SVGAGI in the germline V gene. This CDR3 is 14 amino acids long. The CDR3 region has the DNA TGTGCCAGCAGTTACGACATGATCGCAGATACGCAGTATTTT. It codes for CASSYDMIADTQYF.

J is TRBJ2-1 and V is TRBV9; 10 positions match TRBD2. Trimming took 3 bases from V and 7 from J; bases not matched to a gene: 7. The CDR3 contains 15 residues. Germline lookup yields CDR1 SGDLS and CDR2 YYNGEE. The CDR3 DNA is TGTGCCAGCAGCGCCGGGACTAGCGTCCCAAATGAGCAGTTCTTC. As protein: CASSAGTSVPNEQFF. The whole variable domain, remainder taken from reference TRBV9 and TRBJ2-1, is DSGVTQTPKHLITATGQRVTLRCSPRSGDLSVYWYQQSLDQGLQFLIQYYNGEERAKGNILERFSAQQFPDLHSELNLSSLELGDSALYFCASSAGTSVPNEQFFGPGTRLTVL.

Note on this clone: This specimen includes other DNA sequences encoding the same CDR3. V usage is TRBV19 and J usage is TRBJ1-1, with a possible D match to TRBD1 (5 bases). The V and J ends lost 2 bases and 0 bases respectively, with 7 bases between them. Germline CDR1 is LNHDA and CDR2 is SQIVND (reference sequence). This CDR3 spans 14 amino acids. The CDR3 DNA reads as TGTGCCAGTAGTATAAGGGGCATGAACACTGAAGCTTTCTTT. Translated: CASSIRGMNTEAFF.

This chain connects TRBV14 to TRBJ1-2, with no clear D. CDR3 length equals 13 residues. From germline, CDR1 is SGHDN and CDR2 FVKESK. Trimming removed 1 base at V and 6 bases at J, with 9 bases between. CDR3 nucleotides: TGTGCCAGCAGCCAAGGATGGCTTGATGGCTACACCTTC. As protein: CASSQGWLDGYTF.

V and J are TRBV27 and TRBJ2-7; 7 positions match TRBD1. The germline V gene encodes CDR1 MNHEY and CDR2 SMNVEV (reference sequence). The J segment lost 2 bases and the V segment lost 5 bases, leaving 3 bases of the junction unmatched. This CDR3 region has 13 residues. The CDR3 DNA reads TGTGCCAGCAGTGACAGGGCCGCCTACGAGCAGTACTTC. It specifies CASSDRAAYEQYF.

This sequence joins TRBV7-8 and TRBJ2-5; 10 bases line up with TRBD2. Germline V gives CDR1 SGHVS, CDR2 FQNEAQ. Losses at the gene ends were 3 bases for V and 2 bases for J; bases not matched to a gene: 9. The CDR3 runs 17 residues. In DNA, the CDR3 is TGTGCCAGCAGCTTCGCTAGCGGGGGTGAACGACAAGAGACCCAGTACTTC. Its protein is CASSFASGGERQETQYF.

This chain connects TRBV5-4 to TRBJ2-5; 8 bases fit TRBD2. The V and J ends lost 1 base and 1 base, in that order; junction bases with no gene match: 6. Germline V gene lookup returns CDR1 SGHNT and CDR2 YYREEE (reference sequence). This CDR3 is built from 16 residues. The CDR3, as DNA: TGTGCCAGCAGCTTGTTGTCGGGGGGGCCCCAAGAGACCCAGTACTTC. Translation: CASSLLSGGPQETQYF.

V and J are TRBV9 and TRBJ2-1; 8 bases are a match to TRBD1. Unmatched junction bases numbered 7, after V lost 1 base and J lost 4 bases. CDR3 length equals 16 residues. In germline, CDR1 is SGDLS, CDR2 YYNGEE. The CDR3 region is CASSVTGTGSYNEQFF. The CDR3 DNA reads TGTGCCAGCAGCGTAACCGGGACAGGATCGTACAATGAGCAGTTCTTC.

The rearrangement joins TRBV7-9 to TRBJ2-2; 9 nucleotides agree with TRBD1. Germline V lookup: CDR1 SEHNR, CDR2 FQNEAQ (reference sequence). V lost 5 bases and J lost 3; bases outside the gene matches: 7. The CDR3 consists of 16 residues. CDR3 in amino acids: CASSRGGQGYTGELFF. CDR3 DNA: TGTGCCAGCAGCCGCGGGGGACAGGGATACACCGGGGAGCTGTTTTTT.

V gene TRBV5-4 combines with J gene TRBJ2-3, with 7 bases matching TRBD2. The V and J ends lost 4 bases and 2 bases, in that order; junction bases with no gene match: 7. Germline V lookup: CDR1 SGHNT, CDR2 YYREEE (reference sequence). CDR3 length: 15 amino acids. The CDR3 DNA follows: TGTGCCAGCAGCCGGGACTACGGGAACACAGATACGCAGTATTTT. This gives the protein CASSRDYGNTDTQYF. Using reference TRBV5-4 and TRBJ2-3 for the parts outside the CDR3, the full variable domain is ETGVTQSPTHLIKTRGQQVTLRCSSQSGHNTVSWYQQALGQGPQFIFQYYREEENGRGNFPPRFSGLQFPNYSSELNVNALELDDSALYLCASSRDYGNTDTQYFGPGTRLTVL.

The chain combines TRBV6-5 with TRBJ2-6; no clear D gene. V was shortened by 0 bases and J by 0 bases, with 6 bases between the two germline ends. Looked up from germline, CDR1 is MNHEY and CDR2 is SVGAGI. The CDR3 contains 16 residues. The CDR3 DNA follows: TGTGCCAGCAGTTACTCTTCCGTCTCTGGGGCCAACGTCCTGACTTTC. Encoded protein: CASSYSSVSGANVLTF.

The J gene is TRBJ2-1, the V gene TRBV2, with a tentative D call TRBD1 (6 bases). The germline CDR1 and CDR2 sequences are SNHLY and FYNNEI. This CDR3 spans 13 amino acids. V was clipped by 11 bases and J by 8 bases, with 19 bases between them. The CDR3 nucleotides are TGTGCCGTCAGGAAGGTGGCAGGGGATGAGCAGTTCTTC. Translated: CAVRKVAGDEQFF.

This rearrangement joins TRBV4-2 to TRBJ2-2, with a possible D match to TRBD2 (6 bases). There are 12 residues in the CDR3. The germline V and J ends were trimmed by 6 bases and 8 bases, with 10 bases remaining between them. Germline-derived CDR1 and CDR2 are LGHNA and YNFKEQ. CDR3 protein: CASRGGVGELFF. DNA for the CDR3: TGTGCCAGCAGGGGAGGCGTAGGGGAGCTGTTTTTT.

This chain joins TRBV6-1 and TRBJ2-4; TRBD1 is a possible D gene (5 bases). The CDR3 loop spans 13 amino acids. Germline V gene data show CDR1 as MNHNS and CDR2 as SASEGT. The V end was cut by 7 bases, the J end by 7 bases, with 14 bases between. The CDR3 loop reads CASTGQGENIQYF. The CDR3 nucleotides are TGTGCCAGCACCGGGCAGGGCGAGAACATTCAGTACTTC.

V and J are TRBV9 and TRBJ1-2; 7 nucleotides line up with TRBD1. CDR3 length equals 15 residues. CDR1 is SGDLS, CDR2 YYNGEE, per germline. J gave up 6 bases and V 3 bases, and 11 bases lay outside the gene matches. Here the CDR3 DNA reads TGTGCCAGCAGCGCCCACGACAGGGCGATCGATGGCTACACCTTC. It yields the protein CASSAHDRAIDGYTF. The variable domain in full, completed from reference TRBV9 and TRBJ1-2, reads DSGVTQTPKHLITATGQRVTLRCSPRSGDLSVYWYQQSLDQGLQFLIQYYNGEERAKGNILERFSAQQFPDLHSELNLSSLELGDSALYFCASSAHDRAIDGYTFGSGTRLTVV.